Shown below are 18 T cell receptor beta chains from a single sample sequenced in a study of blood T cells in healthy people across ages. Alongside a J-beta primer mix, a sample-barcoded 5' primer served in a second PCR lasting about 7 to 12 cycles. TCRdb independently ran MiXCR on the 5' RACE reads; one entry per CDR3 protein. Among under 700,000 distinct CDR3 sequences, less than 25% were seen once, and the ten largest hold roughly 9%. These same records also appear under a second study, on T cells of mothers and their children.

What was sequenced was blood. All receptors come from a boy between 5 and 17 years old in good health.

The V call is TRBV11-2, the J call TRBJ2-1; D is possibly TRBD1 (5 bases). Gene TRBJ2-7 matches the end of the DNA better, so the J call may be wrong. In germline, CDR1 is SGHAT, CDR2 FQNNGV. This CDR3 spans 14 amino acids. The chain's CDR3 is CASRSYAGRYEQYF. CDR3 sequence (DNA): TGTGCCAGCAGATCTTATGCAGGGCGCTACGAGCAGTACTTC.

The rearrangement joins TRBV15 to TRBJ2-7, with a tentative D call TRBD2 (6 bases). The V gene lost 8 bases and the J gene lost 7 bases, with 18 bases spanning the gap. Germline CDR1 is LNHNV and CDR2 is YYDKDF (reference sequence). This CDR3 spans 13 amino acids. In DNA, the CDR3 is TGTGCCACCGGTGGGATTCGGGGGAGAGAGCAGTACTTC. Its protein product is CATGGIRGREQYF. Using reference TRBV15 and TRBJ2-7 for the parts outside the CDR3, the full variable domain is DAMVIQNPRYQVTQFGKPVTLSCSQTLNHNVMYWYQQKSSQAPKLLFHYYDKDFNNEADTPDNFQSRRPNTSFCFLDIRSPGLGDTAMYLCATGGIRGREQYFGPGTRLTVT.

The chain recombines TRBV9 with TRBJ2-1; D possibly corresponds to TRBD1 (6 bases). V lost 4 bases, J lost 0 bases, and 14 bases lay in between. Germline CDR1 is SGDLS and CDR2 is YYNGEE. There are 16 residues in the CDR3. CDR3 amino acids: CASSSKTGGSYNEQFF. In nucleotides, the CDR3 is TGTGCCAGCAGCTCCAAGACAGGCGGCTCCTACAATGAGCAGTTCTTC.

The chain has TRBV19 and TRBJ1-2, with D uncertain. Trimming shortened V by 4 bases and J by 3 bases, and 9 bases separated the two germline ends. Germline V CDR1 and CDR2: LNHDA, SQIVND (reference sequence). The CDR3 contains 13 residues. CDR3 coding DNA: TGTGCCAGTAGTAGCGCCGGGGACTATGGCTACACCTTC. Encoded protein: CASSSAGDYGYTF.

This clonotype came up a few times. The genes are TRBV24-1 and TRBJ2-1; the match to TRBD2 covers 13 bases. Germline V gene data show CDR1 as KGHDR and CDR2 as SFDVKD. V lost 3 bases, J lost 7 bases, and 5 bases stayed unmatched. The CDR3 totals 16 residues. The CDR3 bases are TGTGCCACCAGTGATGTGACTAGCGGGAGGTTTAATGAGCAGTTCTTC. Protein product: CATSDVTSGRFNEQFF.

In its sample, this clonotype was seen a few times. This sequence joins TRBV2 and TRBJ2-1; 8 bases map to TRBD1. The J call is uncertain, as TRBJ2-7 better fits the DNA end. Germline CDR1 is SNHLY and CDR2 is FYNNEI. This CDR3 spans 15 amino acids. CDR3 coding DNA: TGTGCCAGCAGTGACCGACAGGGGCTTCCCTACGAGCAGTACTTC. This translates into CASSDRQGLPYEQYF.

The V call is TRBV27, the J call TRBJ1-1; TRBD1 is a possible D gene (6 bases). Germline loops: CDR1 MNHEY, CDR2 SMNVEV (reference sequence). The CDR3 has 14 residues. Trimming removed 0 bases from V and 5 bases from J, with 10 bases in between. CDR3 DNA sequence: TGTGCCAGCAGTTTATCCCCGGACAGTACTGAAGCTTTCTTT. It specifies CASSLSPDSTEAFF.

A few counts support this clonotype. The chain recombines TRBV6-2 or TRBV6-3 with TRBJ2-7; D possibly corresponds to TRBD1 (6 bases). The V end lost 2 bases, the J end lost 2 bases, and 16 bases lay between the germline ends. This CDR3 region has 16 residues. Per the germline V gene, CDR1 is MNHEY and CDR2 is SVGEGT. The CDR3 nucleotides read TGTGCCAGCAGTTACCCCACACAGGGTATGCCCTACGAGCAGTACTTC. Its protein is CASSYPTQGMPYEQYF.

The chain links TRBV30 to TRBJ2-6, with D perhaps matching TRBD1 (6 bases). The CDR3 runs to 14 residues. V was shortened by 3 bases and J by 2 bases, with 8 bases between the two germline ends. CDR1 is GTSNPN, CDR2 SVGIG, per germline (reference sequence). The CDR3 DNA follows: TGTGCCTGGAGACAGGGAGCTGGGGCCAACGTCCTGACTTTC. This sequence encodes CAWRQGAGANVLTF.

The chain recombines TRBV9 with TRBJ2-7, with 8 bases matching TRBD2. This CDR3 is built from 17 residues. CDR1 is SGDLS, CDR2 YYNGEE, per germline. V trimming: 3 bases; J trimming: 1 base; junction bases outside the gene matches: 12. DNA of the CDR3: TGTGCCAGCAGCGCGGGGGGGACTAGTCATGGGTCCTACGAGCAGTACTTC. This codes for CASSAGGTSHGSYEQYF. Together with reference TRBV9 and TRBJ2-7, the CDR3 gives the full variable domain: DSGVTQTPKHLITATGQRVTLRCSPRSGDLSVYWYQQSLDQGLQFLIQYYNGEERAKGNILERFSAQQFPDLHSELNLSSLELGDSALYFCASSAGGTSHGSYEQYFGPGTRLTVT.

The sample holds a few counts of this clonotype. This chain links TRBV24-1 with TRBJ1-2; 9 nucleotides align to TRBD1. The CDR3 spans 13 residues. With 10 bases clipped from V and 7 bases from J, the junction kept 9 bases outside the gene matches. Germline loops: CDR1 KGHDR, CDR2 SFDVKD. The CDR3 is CATSRDRAFGYTF. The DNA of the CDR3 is TGTGCCACAAGCCGGGACAGGGCCTTTGGCTACACCTTC.

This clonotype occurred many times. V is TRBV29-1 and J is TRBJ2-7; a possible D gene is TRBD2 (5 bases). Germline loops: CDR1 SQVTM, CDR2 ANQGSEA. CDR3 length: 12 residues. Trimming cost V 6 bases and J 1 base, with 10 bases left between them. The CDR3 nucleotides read TGCAGCGTGGAGGCAAATTCCTACGAGCAGTACTTC. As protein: CSVEANSYEQYF.

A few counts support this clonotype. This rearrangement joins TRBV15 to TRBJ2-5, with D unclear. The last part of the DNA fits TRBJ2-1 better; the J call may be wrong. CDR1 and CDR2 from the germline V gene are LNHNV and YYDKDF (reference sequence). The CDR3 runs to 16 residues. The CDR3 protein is CATSRGRGAYLNEQFF. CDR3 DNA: TGTGCCACCAGCAGAGGCCGAGGAGCCTATTTGAATGAGCAGTTCTTC.

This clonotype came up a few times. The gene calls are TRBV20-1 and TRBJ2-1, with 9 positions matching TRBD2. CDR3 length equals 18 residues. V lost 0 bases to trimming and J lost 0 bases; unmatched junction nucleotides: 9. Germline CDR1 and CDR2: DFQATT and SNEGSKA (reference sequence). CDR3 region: CSARDRLAGSSSYNEQFF. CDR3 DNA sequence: TGCAGTGCTAGAGATCGCCTAGCGGGATCGAGCTCCTACAATGAGCAGTTCTTC.

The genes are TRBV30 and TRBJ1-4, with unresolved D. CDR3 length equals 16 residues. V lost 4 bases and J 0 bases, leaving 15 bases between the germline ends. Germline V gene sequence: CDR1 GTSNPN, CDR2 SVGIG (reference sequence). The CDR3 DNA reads TGTGCCTGGACCCCCGGTTTTAGAGCAACTAATGAAAAACTGTTTTTT. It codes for CAWTPGFRATNEKLFF.

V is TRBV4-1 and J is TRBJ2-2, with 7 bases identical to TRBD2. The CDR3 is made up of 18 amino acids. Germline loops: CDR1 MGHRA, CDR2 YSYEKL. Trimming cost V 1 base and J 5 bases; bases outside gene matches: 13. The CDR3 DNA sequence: TGCGCCAGCAGCCAAGTAAGAGGGCGGGGGAAGCCGACCGGGGAGCTGTTTTTT. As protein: CASSQVRGRGKPTGELFF.

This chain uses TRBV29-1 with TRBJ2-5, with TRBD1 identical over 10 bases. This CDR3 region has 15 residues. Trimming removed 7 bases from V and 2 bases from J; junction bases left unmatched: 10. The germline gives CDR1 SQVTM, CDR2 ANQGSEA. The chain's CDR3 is CSARQGALTQETQYF. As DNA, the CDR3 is TGCAGCGCTAGACAGGGGGCGCTCACTCAAGAGACCCAGTACTTC. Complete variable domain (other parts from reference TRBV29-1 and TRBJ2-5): SAVISQKPSRDICQRGTSLTIQCQVDSQVTMMFWYRQQPGQSLTLIATANQGSEATYESGFVIDKFPISRPNLTFSTLTVSNMSPEDSSIYLCSARQGALTQETQYFGPGTRLLVL.

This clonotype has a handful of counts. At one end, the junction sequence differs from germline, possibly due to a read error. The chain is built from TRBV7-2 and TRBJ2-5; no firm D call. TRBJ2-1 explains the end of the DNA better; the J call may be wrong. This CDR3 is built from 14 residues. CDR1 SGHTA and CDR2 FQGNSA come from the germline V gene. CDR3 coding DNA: TGTGTCAGCAGCTTAGTGCCTCCCGTGGGTGAGCAGTTCTTC. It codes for CVSSLVPPVGEQFF.